This TCR beta chain was recorded in a study of blood T cells in healthy people across ages. General study points: More naive CD4+ cells and higher diversity were found in long-lived than in aged donors. CMV status of donors was unknown, possibly confounding expanded clonotype changes.

This clonotype appeared once. Its target is unknown. Next came a second PCR, run for roughly 6 to 11 cycles, which used a sample-barcoded 5' primer along with a J-beta primer mix. TCRdb processed the 5' RACE reads anew with MiXCR; each CDR3 protein has one entry. The top ten hold around 2.1% of the sample, which has 2 million or so distinct CDR3 sequences, roughly 50% seen once. This CDR3 has 15 amino acids. Trimming cost V 3 bases and J 0 bases, with 8 bases left between them. The germline V gene has CDR1 SGHTA and CDR2 FQGNSA. The origin of this receptor is a woman between 35 and 50 years old in good health. The rearrangement links TRBV7-2 to TRBJ1-4; D is undetermined. Sequencing was performed on blood. CDR3 sequence (DNA): TGTGCCAGCAGCTTCGACATTGCAACTAATGAAAAACTGTTTTTT. Translating gives CASSFDIATNEKLFF.